The 10 T cell receptor beta chains given below trace back to one sample, sequenced in a study of CD8 T cells in Susac syndrome. RNA was extracted with the RNeasy kit, and a quantity of roughly 0.45 to 1 ug was reverse transcribed using random hexamers. MiXCR, run by TCRdb on the immunoSEQ multiplex PCR reads, gives a single entry per CDR3 protein. The sample has hundreds of thousands of distinct CDR3 sequences, 85% to 95% seen once. The sample was CD4+ T cells from PBMCs. The receptors here all came from a human donor with multiple sclerosis.

The genes are TRBV7-9 and TRBJ1-2; no clear D gene. V was clipped by 1 base and J by 5 bases, with 8 bases between them. CDR1 is SEHNR, CDR2 FQNEAQ, per germline (reference sequence). This CDR3 has 13 residues. The CDR3 DNA reads TGTGCCAGCAGCTTAGGTTCCGTTTATGGCTACACCTTC. Its protein is CASSLGSVYGYTF.

This chain connects TRBV19 to TRBJ2-5; 10 bases align to TRBD1. There are 14 residues in the CDR3. V lost 8 bases and J lost 3; bases outside the gene matches: 6. Germline V CDR1 and CDR2: LNHDA, SQIVND (reference sequence). CDR3 sequence: CASSDRGREETQYF. The CDR3 nucleotides read TGTGCCAGTTCCGACAGGGGGCGAGAAGAGACCCAGTACTTC.

This chain joins TRBV23-1 and TRBJ2-1; 9 bases are a match to TRBD1. TRBV23-1 is recorded as an ORF, its role being uncertain. V lost 3 bases and J lost 8; bases outside the gene matches: 8. The CDR3 has 15 residues. CDR3 sequence: CASSHSGQGNDEQFF. CDR3 sequence (DNA): TGCGCCAGCAGTCACTCGGGACAGGGAAACGATGAGCAGTTCTTC.

The V gene is TRBV2, the J gene TRBJ2-2, with 8 nucleotides matching TRBD2. The CDR3 covers 13 residues. Germline CDR1 reads SNHLY; CDR2 reads FYNNEI. V was pared by 10 bases and J by 6 bases, with 7 bases of the junction left unmatched. The CDR3 sequence: CATSSGGPGELFF. The CDR3 DNA reads as TGTGCCACCTCATCGGGGGGGCCCGGGGAGCTGTTTTTT. Full variable domain (rest looked up from reference TRBV2 and TRBJ2-2): EPEVTQTPSHQVTQMGQEVILRCVPISNHLYFYWYRQILGQKVEFLVSFYNNEISEKSEIFDDQFSVERPDGSNFTLKIRSTKLEDSAMYFCATSSGGPGELFFGEGSRLTVL.

This chain links TRBV2 with TRBJ1-6, with D possibly TRBD1 on 6 matching bases. The V end was cut by 7 bases, the J end by 10 bases, with 14 bases between. Germline values: CDR1 SNHLY, CDR2 FYNNEI. The CDR3 contains 13 residues. CDR3 sequence: CASTGGAWSPLHF. In nucleotides, the CDR3 is TGTGCCAGCACTGGGGGCGCATGGTCACCCCTCCACTTT.

The genes are TRBV10-2 and TRBJ2-7, with D uncertain. V lost 3 bases and J lost 0, with 12 bases in between. CDR1 WSHSY and CDR2 SAAADI come from the germline V gene. This CDR3 is 15 amino acids long. Here the CDR3 reads CASSDVGFGSYEQYF. The DNA for the CDR3 is TGCGCCAGCAGTGATGTAGGGTTTGGCTCCTACGAGCAGTACTTC.

The CDR3 region has the DNA TGTGCCAGCAGCTTGTTTTCTGGACAGGGGGCGTCCGGGGAGCTGTTTTTT. Translating gives CASSLFSGQGASGELFF. The J gene is TRBJ2-2, the V gene TRBV11-1; 11 bases map to TRBD1. V gave up 3 bases and J gave up 6 bases; unmatched junction bases: 9. This CDR3 region has 17 residues. Germline CDR1 is SGHAT and CDR2 is FQDESV (reference sequence).

This chain joins TRBV10-3 and TRBJ1-5; 7 bases match TRBD1. Germline trimming cut 6 bases from V and 4 bases from J; bases unmatched to any gene: 9. CDR1 and CDR2 from the germline V gene are ENHRY and SYGVKD. CDR3 length: 15 amino acids. This CDR3 is CAIRGRDRPNQPQHF. The CDR3 DNA sequence: TGTGCCATCAGAGGCCGGGACAGACCTAATCAGCCCCAGCATTTT.

The rearrangement joins TRBV7-9 to TRBJ2-3, with a possible D match to TRBD2 (5 bases). The CDR3 loop spans 16 amino acids. Trimming took off 5 bases at V and 2 bases at J, with 17 bases between the two ends. Germline loops: CDR1 SEHNR, CDR2 FQNEAQ (reference sequence). The CDR3 region has the DNA TGTGCCAGCAGCGAGGGAATCCTAGGATACACAGATACGCAGTATTTT. Residues: CASSEGILGYTDTQYF.

In regard to this clonotype: A junction boundary mismatches the germline segment, possibly from a read error. The gene calls are TRBV7-7 and TRBJ2-5; 11 bases match TRBD2. Germline values: CDR1 SSHAT, CDR2 FNYEAQ (reference sequence). The CDR3 is 17 residues long. CDR3 loop: CASSLNSASGRPETQYF. The CDR3 coding sequence is TGTGCTAGCAGCTTAAATTCGGCTAGCGGGAGGCCGGAGACCCAGTACTTC.